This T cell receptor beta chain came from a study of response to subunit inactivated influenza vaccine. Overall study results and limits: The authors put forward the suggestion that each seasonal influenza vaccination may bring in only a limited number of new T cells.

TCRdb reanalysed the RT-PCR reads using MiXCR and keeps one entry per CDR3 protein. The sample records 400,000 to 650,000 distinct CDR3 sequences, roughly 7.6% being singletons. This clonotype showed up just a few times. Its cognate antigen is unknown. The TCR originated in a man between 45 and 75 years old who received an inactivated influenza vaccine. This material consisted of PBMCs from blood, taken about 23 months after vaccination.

The CDR3 DNA sequence: TGCAGTGCCCGACTAGAGGCCCCAGATACGCAGTATTTT. Translated, it gives CSARLEAPDTQYF. The chain joins TRBV20-1 to TRBJ2-3; a weak D match, TRBD2 (6 bases). CDR3 size: 13 residues. Germline V gene lookup returns CDR1 DFQATT and CDR2 SNEGSKA (reference sequence). The V and J ends lost 6 bases and 4 bases respectively, with 14 bases between them.